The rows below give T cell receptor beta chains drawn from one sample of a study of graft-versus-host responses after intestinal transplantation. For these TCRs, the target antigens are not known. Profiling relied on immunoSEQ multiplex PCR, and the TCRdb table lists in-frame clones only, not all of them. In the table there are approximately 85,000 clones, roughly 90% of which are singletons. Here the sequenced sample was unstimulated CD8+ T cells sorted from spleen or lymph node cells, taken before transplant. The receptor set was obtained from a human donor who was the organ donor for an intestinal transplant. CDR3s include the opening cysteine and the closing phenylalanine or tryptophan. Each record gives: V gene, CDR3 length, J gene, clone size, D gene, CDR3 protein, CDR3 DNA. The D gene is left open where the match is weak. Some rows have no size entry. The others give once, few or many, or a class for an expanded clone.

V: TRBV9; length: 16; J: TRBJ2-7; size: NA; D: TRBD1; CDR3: CASSVGVTGVGDEQYF; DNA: TGTGCCAGCAGCGTAGGAGTGACAGGGGTTGGCGACGAGCAGTACTTC
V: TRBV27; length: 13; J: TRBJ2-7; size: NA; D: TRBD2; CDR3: CASSHGLAVEQYF; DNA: TGTGCCAGCAGTCATGGACTAGCGGTCGAGCAGTACTTC
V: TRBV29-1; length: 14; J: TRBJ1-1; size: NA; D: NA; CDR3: CSVEVEGLNTEAFF; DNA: TGCAGCGTTGAAGTGGAGGGCTTGAACACTGAAGCTTTCTTT
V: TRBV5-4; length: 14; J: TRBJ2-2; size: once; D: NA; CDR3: CASRPGMGSGELFF; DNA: TGTGCCAGCAGACCGGGTATGGGGTCCGGGGAGCTGTTTTTT
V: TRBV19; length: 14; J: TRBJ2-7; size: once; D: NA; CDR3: CASSIGGKAYEQYF; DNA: TGTGCCAGTAGTATCGGCGGGAAGGCTTACGAGCAGTACTTC
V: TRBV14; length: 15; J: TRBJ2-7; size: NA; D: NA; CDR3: CASSQVGGPLYEQYF; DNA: TGTGCCAGCAGCCAAGTTGGGGGGCCCCTATACGAGCAGTACTTC
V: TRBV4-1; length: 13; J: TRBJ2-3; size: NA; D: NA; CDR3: CATLAPSTDTQYF; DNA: TGCGCGACTTTAGCGCCGAGCACAGATACGCAGTATTTT
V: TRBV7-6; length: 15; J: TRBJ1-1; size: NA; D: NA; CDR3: CASSLAGTEETEAFF; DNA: TGTGCCAGCAGCTTAGCCGGGACGGAGGAGACTGAAGCTTTCTTT
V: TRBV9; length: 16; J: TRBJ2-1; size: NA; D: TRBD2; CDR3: CASSTGTSGSYNEQFF; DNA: TGTGCCAGCAGCACCGGGACTAGCGGCTCCTACAATGAGCAGTTCTTC
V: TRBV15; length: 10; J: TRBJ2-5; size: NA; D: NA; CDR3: CATLGETQYF; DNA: TGTGCCACCCTAGGTGAGACCCAGTACTTC
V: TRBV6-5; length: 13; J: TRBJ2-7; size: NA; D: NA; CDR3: CASSRGASQSRYF; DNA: TGTGCCAGCAGCAGGGGGGCGTCCCAAAGCAGGTACTTC
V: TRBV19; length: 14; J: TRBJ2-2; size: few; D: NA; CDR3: CASSIVTATGELFF; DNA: TGTGCCAGTAGTATAGTTACAGCAACCGGGGAGCTGTTTTTT
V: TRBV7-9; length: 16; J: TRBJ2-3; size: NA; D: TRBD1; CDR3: CASSLVGQGVTDTQYF; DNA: TGTGCCAGCAGCTTAGTAGGACAGGGAGTCACAGATACGCAGTATTTT
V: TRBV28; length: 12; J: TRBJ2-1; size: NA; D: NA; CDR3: CASSPAVNEQFF; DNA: TGTGCCAGCAGTCCGGCAGTCAATGAGCAGTTCTTC
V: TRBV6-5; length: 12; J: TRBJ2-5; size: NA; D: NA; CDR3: CASRTNHGEIYF; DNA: TGTGCCAGCAGAACCAATCACGGGGAAATTTACTTC